This T cell receptor beta chain was captured by sequencing in a study of immune evolution from preneoplasia to lung adenocarcinoma. General observations from the study: Clonality was highest in normal lung, lower in later-stage lesions apparently.

Resections took place in Japan or China from about 2013 to 2017. Histologic diagnosis was independently verified by two lung pathologists. Method: immunoSEQ multiplex PCR; TCRdb's copy keeps in-frame clones and lacks some. The sample has just under 5,000 clones, 75% to 85% seen once. Germline loops: CDR1 MGHRA, CDR2 YSYEKL. This CDR3 comprises 15 residues. Deletions cut 4 bases from V and 4 bases from J, with 16 bases between. Details on this clone: Its antigen is not known.

The sequenced material came from FFPE adjacent normal lung tissue. The V and J genes are TRBV4-1 and TRBJ1-2; no reliable D call. The TCR comes from an older donor with lung adenocarcinoma. CDR3 sequence (DNA): TGCGCCAGCAGCCCGATCGGGGAGGAGGTCTATGGCTACACCTTC. This translates into CASSPIGEEVYGYTF.